By share of the sample, the clone carrying this T cell receptor beta chain is medium-sized. Antigen: not known. The data are from a study of metastatic and nonmetastatic thyroid tumors. The overall study: Peripheral blood and tumor or nodule samples from malignant and benign thyroid patients were compared. Study-level results: The study reportedly found significantly higher TCR beta diversity in malignant thyroid tumors than benign nodules, in blood and tumor.

This CDR3 has 13 residues. Germline loops: CDR1 SGHTA, CDR2 FQGNSA. V lost 3 bases, J lost 5 bases, and 10 bases lay in between. TCRdb re-called the PCR reads with MiXCR. The repertoire holds over 5,000 clones, with approximately 19% as singletons. Nobody among the patients had been given any treatment before thyroid surgery. Sample: adjacent normal tissue. The chain couples TRBV7-2 to TRBJ1-2, with D perhaps TRBD1 (5 bases). The TCR sequence derives from a female donor with papillary thyroid cancer or a benign thyroid nodule (not recorded which). Some clones in this sample may be carry-over from other donors' samples. The CDR3 DNA reads TGTGCCAGCAGCTTGACAGCGGAATATGGCTACACCTTC. It encodes CASSLTAEYGYTF.